This T cell receptor beta chain was found in a study of technical replicates of blood from a few donors. Repertoires were generated with immunoSEQ multiplex PCR, while TCRdb's copy carries only in-frame clones and drops some. The sample records approximately 75,000 clones, approximately 75% being singletons. Germline V CDR1 and CDR2: SEHNR, FQNEAQ (reference sequence). CDR3 length: 13 amino acids. Trimming took off 1 base at V and 6 bases at J, with 7 bases between the two ends. The chain is built from TRBV7-9 and TRBJ1-5; D gene ambiguous. The sequence came from a human donor in good health. Some clones in this sample may be carry-over from other donors' samples. Source material: PBMCs. The CDR3 coding sequence is TGTGCCAGCAGCTTAGACCTAAGTCAGCCCCAGCATTTT. Its translation is CASSLDLSQPQHF.